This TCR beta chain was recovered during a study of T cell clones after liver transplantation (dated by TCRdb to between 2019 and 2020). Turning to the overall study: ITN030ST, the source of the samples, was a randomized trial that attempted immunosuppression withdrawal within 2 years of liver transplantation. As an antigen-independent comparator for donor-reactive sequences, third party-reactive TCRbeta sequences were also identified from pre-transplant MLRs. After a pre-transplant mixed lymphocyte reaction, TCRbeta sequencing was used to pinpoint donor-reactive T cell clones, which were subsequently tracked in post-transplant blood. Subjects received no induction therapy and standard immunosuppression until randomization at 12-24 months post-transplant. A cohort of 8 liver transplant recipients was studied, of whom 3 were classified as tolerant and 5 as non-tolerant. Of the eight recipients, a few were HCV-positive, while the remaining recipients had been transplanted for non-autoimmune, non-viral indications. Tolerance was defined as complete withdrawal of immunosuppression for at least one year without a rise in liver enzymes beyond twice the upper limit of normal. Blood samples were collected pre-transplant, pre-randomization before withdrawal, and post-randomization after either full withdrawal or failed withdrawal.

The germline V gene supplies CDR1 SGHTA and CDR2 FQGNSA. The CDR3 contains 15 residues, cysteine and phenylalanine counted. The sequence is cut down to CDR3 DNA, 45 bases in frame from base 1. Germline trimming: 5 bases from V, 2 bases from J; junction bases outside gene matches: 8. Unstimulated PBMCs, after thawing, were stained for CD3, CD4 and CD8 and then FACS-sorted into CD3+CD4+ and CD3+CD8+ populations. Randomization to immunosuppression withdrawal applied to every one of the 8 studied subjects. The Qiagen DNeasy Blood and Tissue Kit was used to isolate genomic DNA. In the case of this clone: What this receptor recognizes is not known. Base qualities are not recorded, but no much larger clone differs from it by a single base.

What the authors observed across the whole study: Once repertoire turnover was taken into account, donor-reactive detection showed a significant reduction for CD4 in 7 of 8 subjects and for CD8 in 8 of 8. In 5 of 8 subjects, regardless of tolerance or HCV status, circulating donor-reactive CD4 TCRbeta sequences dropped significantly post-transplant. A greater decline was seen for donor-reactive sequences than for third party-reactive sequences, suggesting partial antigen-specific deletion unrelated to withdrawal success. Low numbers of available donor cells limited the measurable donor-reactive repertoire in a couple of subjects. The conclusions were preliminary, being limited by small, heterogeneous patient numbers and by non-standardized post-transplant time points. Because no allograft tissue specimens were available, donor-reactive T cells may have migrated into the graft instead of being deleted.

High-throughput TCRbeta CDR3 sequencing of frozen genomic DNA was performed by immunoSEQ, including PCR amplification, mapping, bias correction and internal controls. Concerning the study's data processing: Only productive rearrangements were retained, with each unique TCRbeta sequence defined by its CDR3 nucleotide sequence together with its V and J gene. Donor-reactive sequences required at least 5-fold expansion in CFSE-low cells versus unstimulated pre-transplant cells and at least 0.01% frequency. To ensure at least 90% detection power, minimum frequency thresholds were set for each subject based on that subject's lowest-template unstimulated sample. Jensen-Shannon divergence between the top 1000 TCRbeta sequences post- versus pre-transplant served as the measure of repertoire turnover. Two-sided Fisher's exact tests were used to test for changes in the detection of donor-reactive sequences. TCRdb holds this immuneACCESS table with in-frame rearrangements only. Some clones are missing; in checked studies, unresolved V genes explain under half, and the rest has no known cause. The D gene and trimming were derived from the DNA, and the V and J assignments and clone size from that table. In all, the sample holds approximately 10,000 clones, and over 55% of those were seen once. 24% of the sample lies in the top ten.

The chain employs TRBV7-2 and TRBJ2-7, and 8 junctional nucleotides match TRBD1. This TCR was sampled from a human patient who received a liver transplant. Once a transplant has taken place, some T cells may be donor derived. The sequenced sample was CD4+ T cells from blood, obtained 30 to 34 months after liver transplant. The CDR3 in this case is CASSHRPGQAYEQYF. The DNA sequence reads TGTGCCAGCAGCCACAGACCGGGACAGGCCTACGAGCAGTACTTC.